This TCR beta chain was identified in a study of cytomegalovirus exposure and HLA in healthy donors. Donors were nominally healthy when sampled, though unrecorded immune exposures were likely. Trimming removed 3 bases from V and 4 bases from J; junction bases left unmatched: 6. This CDR3 has 16 amino acids. Per germline, CDR1 LGHNA and CDR2 YNFKEQ. Amplification used 60 Vbeta primers and 13 Jbeta primers. The data were produced by immunoSEQ multiplex PCR, yet TCRdb's version contains in-frame clones alone and is incomplete. Of about 200,000 clones in the sample, 65% to 85% were seen once. This clone came up once.

This clonotype originated in a man aged 40-49 years in good health and CMV-seropositive. Sequenced material: PBMCs. This chain connects TRBV4-2 to TRBJ2-3; 11 bases agree with TRBD2. The CDR3 sequence is CASSQAGTSGPDTQYF. In DNA, the CDR3 is TGTGCCAGCAGCCAGGCCGGGACTAGCGGTCCAGATACGCAGTATTTT.